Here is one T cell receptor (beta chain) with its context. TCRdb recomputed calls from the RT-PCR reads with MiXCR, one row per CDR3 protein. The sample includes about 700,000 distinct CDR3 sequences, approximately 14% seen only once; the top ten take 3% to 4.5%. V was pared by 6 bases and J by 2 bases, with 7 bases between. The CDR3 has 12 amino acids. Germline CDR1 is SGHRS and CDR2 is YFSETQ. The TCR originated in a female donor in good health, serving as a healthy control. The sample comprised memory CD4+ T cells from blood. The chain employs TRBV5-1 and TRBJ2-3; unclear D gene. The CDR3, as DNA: TGCGCCAGCAACAGAAACACAGATACGCAGTATTTT. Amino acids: CASNRNTDTQYF.